This TCR beta chain emerged from a study of T cell changes during pregnancy in multiple sclerosis. The CDR3 is 19 residues long. Germline values: CDR1 SEHNR, CDR2 FQNEAQ (reference sequence). With V trimmed by 1 base and J by 4 bases, 11 bases remained unmatched. Here immunoSEQ multiplex PCR was the method, and the copy in TCRdb shows in-frame clones only, minus some. The data show some 40,000 clones, with around nine tenths seen just once and around 0.5% held by the top ten. The V call is TRBV7-9, the J call TRBJ2-5; 14 bases fit TRBD2. The clonotype comes from a female donor with multiple sclerosis, enrolled in a pregnancy study. Sample: CD4+ T cells from peripheral blood mononuclear cells, taken in the first trimester of pregnancy. CDR3 sequence (DNA): TGTGCCAGCAGCTTAGGGGGACTAGCGGGAGCGGTGGTTGGAGAGACCCAGTACTTC. It codes for CASSLGGLAGAVVGETQYF.